This TCR beta chain was captured by sequencing in a study of blood T cell repertoires in COVID-19. The V gene's germline CDR1 is MGHDK and CDR2 SYGVNS. The CDR3 is made up of 12 amino acids. V was pared by 6 bases and J by 6 bases, with 9 bases between. The table came from immunoSEQ multiplex PCR; TCRdb's copy has only in-frame clones and leaves some out. The sample shows 200,000 to 300,000 clones, about 87% of them seen only once. The V and J genes are TRBV25-1 and TRBJ1-3; D ambiguous. Source material: PBMCs or T cells enriched from blood (not recorded which). The clonotype comes from a woman in her 40s with acute COVID-19. The CDR3 here is CASRFRVNTIYF. The CDR3 DNA sequence: TGTGCCAGCAGATTCCGAGTAAACACCATATATTTT.